The 17 T cell receptor beta chains presented below share a single source sample, sequenced in a study of CD8 T cells in ankylosing spondylitis. TCRdb reprocessed the 5' RACE reads with MiXCR, giving one entry per CDR3 protein. The sample contains some 130,000 distinct CDR3 sequences, roughly 6.6% of which appear only once. Material: blood, either unsorted or a sorted T cell fraction (not recorded which). The receptors derive from a female donor with ankylosing spondylitis or in good health (not recorded which).

Many counts were recorded for this clonotype. This chain joins TRBV2 and TRBJ1-5; D remains ambiguous. Germline-derived CDR1 and CDR2 are SNHLY and FYNNEI. Between the trimmed V and J ends, which lost 0 bases and 4 bases, there was a span of 10 bases. The CDR3 is 15 residues long. CDR3 in amino acids: CASSEARRGNQPQHF. The CDR3 coding sequence is TGTGCCAGCAGTGAAGCCAGACGGGGTAATCAGCCCCAGCATTTT.

This clonotype was observed many times. CDR3: CASSRGQGPYTEAFF. The CDR3 DNA reads TGCGCCAGCAGCCGAGGACAGGGACCGTACACTGAAGCTTTCTTT. This chain joins TRBV4-1 and TRBJ1-1; TRBD1 matches at 8 bases. The CDR3 is 15 amino acids. Germline CDR1 MGHRA, CDR2 YSYEKL. V dropped 4 bases and J dropped 3; count of bases not matched to a gene: 7.

This clonotype was detected ten times or more. The gene calls are TRBV5-1 and TRBJ1-6; D is perhaps TRBD1 (6 bases). The germline V and J ends were trimmed by 0 bases and 4 bases, with 11 bases remaining between them. Germline values: CDR1 SGHRS, CDR2 YFSETQ. The CDR3 length is 16 residues. The chain's CDR3 is CASSLGTASYNSPLHF. For the CDR3, the DNA is TGCGCCAGCAGCTTGGGGACAGCGTCTTATAATTCACCCCTCCACTTT.

This clonotype was recorded many times. The chain has TRBV7-6 and TRBJ2-1, with 9 bases that match TRBD1. J was trimmed by 7 bases and V by 1 base; bases with no gene match: 8. CDR1 is SGHVS and CDR2 is FNYEAQ in the germline V gene. This CDR3 is 16 amino acids long. CDR3 residues: CASSLGQGGLGNEQFF. DNA for the CDR3: TGTGCCAGCAGCTTAGGACAGGGGGGCCTAGGTAATGAGCAGTTCTTC.

At least ten counts were recorded for this clonotype. This chain joins TRBV7-3 and TRBJ2-3; possibly TRBD1 or TRBD2 for D (6 bases each). Trimming removed 7 bases from V and 0 bases from J, with 17 bases in between. Germline V CDR1 and CDR2: SGHTA, FQGTGA. This CDR3 is built from 16 residues. The CDR3 nucleotides are TGTGCCAGCATCAACCTGAGGGGGAGGAGCACAGATACGCAGTATTTT. Its translation is CASINLRGRSTDTQYF.

This clonotype occurred many times. The chain combines TRBV2 with TRBJ1-4, with D unclear. This CDR3 region has 15 residues. V lost 5 bases, J lost 10 bases, and 20 bases lay in between. The V gene's germline CDR1 is SNHLY and CDR2 FYNNEI. The DNA for the CDR3 is TGTGCCAGCAGTATACTAACCGGGCCGACGGGAAAACTGTTTTTT. This gives the protein CASSILTGPTGKLFF.

This clonotype was counted at least ten times. The chain is built from TRBV3-1 and TRBJ2-1, with D possibly TRBD2 on 6 matching bases. This CDR3 is 12 amino acids long. Germline V gene sequence: CDR1 LGHDT, CDR2 YNNKEL (reference sequence). V gave up 5 bases and J gave up 12 bases, with 14 bases separating them. The CDR3 region is CASSSWEDGQFF. The DNA of the CDR3 is TGTGCCAGCAGCTCCTGGGAGGACGGGCAGTTCTTC.

This clonotype appeared a few times. The V and J genes are TRBV15 and TRBJ2-7, with no clear D. With 1 base removed from V and 4 bases from J, the gap between germline ends came to 2 bases. Germline CDR1 LNHNV, CDR2 YYDKDF (reference sequence). The CDR3 runs 11 residues. The CDR3 sequence is CATSRGYEQYF. The CDR3 DNA follows: TGTGCCACCAGCAGAGGGTACGAGCAGTACTTC.

The sample holds a few counts of this clonotype. The V call is TRBV7-9, the J call TRBJ2-3; D is perhaps TRBD2 (5 bases). Germline CDR1 SEHNR, CDR2 FQNEAQ (reference sequence). The CDR3 consists of 13 residues. The V gene lost 4 bases and the J gene lost 4 bases, with 9 bases spanning the gap. CDR3 sequence reads: CASSSSSPDTQYF. The CDR3 bases are TGTGCCAGCAGCTCTAGCTCTCCAGATACGCAGTATTTT.

The table lists this clonotype with many counts. The chain uses TRBV7-2 and TRBJ2-5; D remains unclear. Germline-derived CDR1 and CDR2 are SGHTA and FQGNSA. The CDR3 is 15 residues long. V was shortened by 4 bases and J by 2 bases, with 14 bases between the two germline ends. CDR3 nucleotide sequence: TGTGCCAGCAGCTCAGCCAGGTCCGCTCAAGAGACCCAGTACTTC. Translation gives CASSSARSAQETQYF.

This clonotype was picked up many times. The chain combines TRBV28 with TRBJ1-2; TRBD1 might be the D (5 bases). CDR3 length: 14 residues. The ends were cut back, 5 bases at V and 4 bases at J, with 14 bases in the middle. CDR1 and CDR2 from the germline V gene are MDHEN and SYDVKM. The CDR3 DNA follows: TGTGCCAGCAGTATGGGGGACGGATTCTATGGCTACACCTTC. As protein: CASSMGDGFYGYTF.

In this sample, this clonotype turned up many times. The chain recombines TRBV7-2 with TRBJ1-1, with D perhaps matching TRBD1 (5 bases). The CDR3 consists of 15 residues. Trimming pared 6 bases from V and 5 bases from J, leaving 19 bases between. Germline CDR1 SGHTA, CDR2 FQGNSA. The CDR3 nucleotides are TGTGCCAGCAGAGAAAAGGGTTCGGGGGGGACTGAAGCTTTCTTT. Its protein product is CASREKGSGGTEAFF.

This clonotype was seen ten or more times. The chain couples TRBV7-9 to TRBJ1-1, with TRBD1 as a possible D gene (5 bases). V lost 1 base and J lost 6, with 15 bases in between. Germline V gene data show CDR1 as SEHNR and CDR2 as FQNEAQ (reference sequence). CDR3 length: 15 residues. Here the CDR3 reads CASSLVVGVVSEAFF. CDR3 coding DNA: TGTGCCAGCAGCTTAGTCGTAGGGGTTGTCTCTGAAGCTTTCTTT.

This clonotype has ten or more counts. The chain recombines TRBV5-1 with TRBJ2-1; D may match TRBD1 or TRBD2 (5 bases each). The CDR3 has 15 residues. Per germline, CDR1 SGHRS and CDR2 YFSETQ. V was shortened by 3 bases and J by 9 bases, with 19 bases between the two germline ends. This chain's CDR3 is CASSSRDAGFGEQFF. The CDR3 DNA reads TGCGCCAGCAGCTCCCGGGACGCTGGCTTCGGTGAGCAGTTCTTC.

This clonotype was counted at least ten times. V usage is TRBV7-6 and J usage is TRBJ1-2; D not certain. Trimming stripped 3 bases from V and 6 bases from J, with 8 bases between. This CDR3 has 12 residues. Per the germline V gene, CDR1 is SGHVS and CDR2 is FNYEAQ. The CDR3 sequence: CASSFHGDGYTF. The CDR3 DNA reads as TGTGCCAGCAGCTTCCACGGGGATGGCTACACCTTC.

The chain couples TRBV7-2 to TRBJ2-3; 9 nucleotides line up with TRBD2. The germline CDR1 and CDR2 sequences are SGHTA and FQGNSA. V trimming: 2 bases; J trimming: 3 bases; junction bases outside the gene matches: 6. The CDR3 totals 16 residues. The CDR3 is CASSLKAGGRTDTQYF. The CDR3 DNA reads as TGTGCCAGCAGCTTAAAGGCGGGGGGGCGGACAGATACGCAGTATTTT.

In its sample, this clonotype was seen many times. This chain joins TRBV28 and TRBJ1-5, with TRBD1 matching over 9 bases. Losses at the gene ends were 4 bases for V and 0 bases for J; bases not matched to a gene: 4. The V gene's germline CDR1 is MDHEN and CDR2 SYDVKM. The CDR3 spans 16 residues. CDR3 bases: TGTGCCAGCAGTTGGGGGACAGGGATTAGCAATCAGCCCCAGCATTTT. This gives the protein CASSWGTGISNQPQHF.